The 7 T cell receptor beta chains listed next were all sequenced from one sample in a study of Graves' ophthalmopathy and Graves' hyperthyroidism. Amplified material comprised TCR beta CDR3 regions derived from RNA transcripts. Following a first-round RT-PCR that used HTBI primers, a second-round multiplex PCR was carried out. TCRdb used MiXCR to reprocess the multiplex PCR reads, holding one entry per CDR3 protein. The sample lists 150,000 or so distinct CDR3 sequences, roughly 37% occurring once. The sequencing sample was made of peripheral blood. Receptors were obtained from a middle-aged woman with Graves' ophthalmopathy.

This clonotype showed up many times. V gene TRBV7-9 combines with J gene TRBJ1-2, with 7 bases matching TRBD1. The trim removed 7 bases at V and 4 bases at J, leaving 0 bases unmatched. The CDR3 extends over 11 amino acids. Germline assignment: CDR1 SEHNR and CDR2 FQNEAQ (reference sequence). The CDR3 sequence is CASNRGYGYTF. CDR3 DNA: TGTGCCAGCAACAGGGGCTATGGCTACACCTTC.

The chain is built from TRBV6-5 and TRBJ2-2; D gene unclear. The V end was cut by 4 bases, the J end by 0 bases, with 6 bases between. Germline CDR1 MNHEY, CDR2 SVGAGI. The CDR3 consists of 14 residues. CDR3 nucleotide sequence: TGTGCCAGCAGTTTCGTCGCGAACACCGGGGAGCTGTTTTTT. Translation gives CASSFVANTGELFF.

This clonotype was observed at least ten times. The genes are TRBV7-3 and TRBJ2-2; D not resolved. V shed 1 base and J shed 1 base, with 4 bases lying between them. The CDR3 is made up of 14 amino acids. Looked up from germline, CDR1 is SGHTA and CDR2 is FQGTGA. CDR3 nucleotide sequence: TGTGCCAGCAGCTTAAATAGGAACACCGGGGAGCTGTTTTTT. As protein: CASSLNRNTGELFF.

There are many counts of this clonotype. The chain links TRBV11-2 to TRBJ1-6; no firm D call. Trimming left V 0 bases short and J 7 bases short, with 10 bases between. Germline lookup yields CDR1 SGHAT and CDR2 FQNNGV. CDR3 length equals 15 residues. The CDR3 is CASSLDSFGNSPLHF. The DNA of the CDR3 is TGTGCCAGCAGCTTAGATAGTTTCGGGAATTCACCCCTCCACTTT.

The chain links TRBV12-5 to TRBJ2-7; tentatively, D is TRBD1 (6 bases). The germline V gene encodes CDR1 LGHNT and CDR2 FRNRAP. Between the trimmed V and J ends, which lost 5 bases and 4 bases, there was a span of 21 bases. This CDR3 is 16 amino acids long. Here the CDR3 DNA reads TGTGCTAGTGGTCTCGTTGCGGCACAGGGTTATTACGAGCAGTACTTC. As protein: CASGLVAAQGYYEQYF. Full variable domain (outside the CDR3, taken from reference TRBV12-5 and TRBJ2-7): DARVTQTPRHKVTEMGQEVTMRCQPILGHNTVFWYRQTMMQGLELLAYFRNRAPLDDSGMPKDRFSAEMPDATLATLKIQPSEPRDSAVYFCASGLVAAQGYYEQYFGPGTRLTVT.

This clonotype was seen just once. V usage is TRBV6-5 and J usage is TRBJ1-2, with 8 bases identical to TRBD1. This CDR3 region has 15 residues. From germline, CDR1 is MNHEY and CDR2 SVGAGI. J lost 2 bases, V lost 4 bases, and 6 bases had no gene match. The CDR3 region is CASSLTTGVNYGYTF. The DNA for the CDR3 is TGTGCCAGCAGTTTAACGACAGGGGTAAACTATGGCTACACCTTC.

This clonotype was counted at least ten times. For the CDR3, the DNA is TGTGCCATCAGTGGGGGACCGGATGAGACCCAGTACTTC. Its protein is CAISGGPDETQYF. V usage is TRBV10-3 and J usage is TRBJ2-5; D is tentatively TRBD1 or TRBD2 (5 bases each). This CDR3 contains 13 residues. Germline assignment: CDR1 ENHRY and CDR2 SYGVKD. With 4 bases removed from V and 5 bases from J, the gap between germline ends came to 11 bases.